This TCR beta chain derives from a study of identical twins. Study-level results: Insertions ran lower in abundant cord blood beta clonotypes, though not in memory repertoires. Cross-sectional statistical analysis, not tracking of the same donors, underpinned the conclusions.

A note on this clonotype: Its cognate antigen is unknown.

The CDR3 has 15 residues. Trimming removed 0 bases from V and 2 bases from J, with 12 bases in between. The V gene's germline CDR1 is DFQATT and CDR2 SNEGSKA (reference sequence). TCRdb re-derived calls from the 5' RACE reads in MiXCR, one entry per CDR3 protein. The sample includes about 900,000 distinct CDR3 sequences, roughly an eighth of them seen just once. This same sample was also taken into another study, of yellow fever vaccine responses in identical twins.

Sequenced material: PBMCs. This chain links TRBV20-1 with TRBJ2-3; either TRBD1 or TRBD2 may supply D (5 bases each). This receptor was identified in a woman under 30 in good health. The CDR3 DNA follows: TGCAGTGCTAGAGATGGGGGACCTGTCACAGATACGCAGTATTTT. Its translation is CSARDGGPVTDTQYF.